This T cell receptor (beta chain) emerged from a study of T cells in Graves' hyperthyroidism and ophthalmopathy. Notes on the study in general: In simple terms, a model built on 13 V-J features told ophthalmopathy apart from stable hyperthyroidism. For ophthalmopathy, model prediction preceded onset by a median about 6 months.

RNA transcripts provided the source from which TCR beta CDR3 regions were amplified. TCR CDR3 regions were first amplified by RT-PCR with HTBI primers. In TCRdb, the multiplex PCR reads were re-called with MiXCR into one record per CDR3 protein. The table includes approximately 370,000 distinct CDR3 sequences, roughly 17% detected once. This clonotype was counted ten times or more. Its cognate antigen is unknown. The J segment lost 3 bases and the V segment lost 2 bases, leaving 4 bases of the junction unmatched. The CDR3 is made up of 15 amino acids. The germline V gene encodes CDR1 SGHAT and CDR2 FQNNGV. These patients, aged 18 to 65, had recently diagnosed hyperthyroidism lasting under 2 months. Pregnant or lactating patients were excluded, as were those with uncontrolled infection or other autoimmune disease.

The V gene is TRBV11-2, the J gene TRBJ2-7, with 10 nucleotides matching TRBD2. Sequencing was carried out using blood. This clonotype was sampled from a woman in her 30s with Graves' hyperthyroidism that later progressed to Graves' ophthalmopathy. The CDR3 DNA reads TGTGCCAGCAGCTTACCTAGCGGGGGATTCTACGAGCAGTACTTC. Amino acids: CASSLPSGGFYEQYF.